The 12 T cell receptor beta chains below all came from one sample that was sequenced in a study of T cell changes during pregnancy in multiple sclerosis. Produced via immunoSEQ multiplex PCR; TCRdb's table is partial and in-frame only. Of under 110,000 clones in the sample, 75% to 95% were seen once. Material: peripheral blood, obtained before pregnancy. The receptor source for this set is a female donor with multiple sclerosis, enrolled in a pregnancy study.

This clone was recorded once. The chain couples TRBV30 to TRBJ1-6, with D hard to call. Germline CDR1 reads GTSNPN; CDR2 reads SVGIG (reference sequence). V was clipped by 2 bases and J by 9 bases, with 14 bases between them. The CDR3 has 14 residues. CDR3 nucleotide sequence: TGTGCCTGGAGTCGTGGGCACGCCAGTTCACCCCTCCACTTT. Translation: CAWSRGHASSPLHF.

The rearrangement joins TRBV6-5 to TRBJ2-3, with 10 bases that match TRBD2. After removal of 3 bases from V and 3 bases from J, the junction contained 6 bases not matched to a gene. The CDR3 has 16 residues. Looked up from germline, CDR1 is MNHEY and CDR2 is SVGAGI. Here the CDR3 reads CASSYRASGGTDTQYF. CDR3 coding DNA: TGTGCCAGCAGTTATAGGGCTAGCGGGGGTACAGATACGCAGTATTTT.

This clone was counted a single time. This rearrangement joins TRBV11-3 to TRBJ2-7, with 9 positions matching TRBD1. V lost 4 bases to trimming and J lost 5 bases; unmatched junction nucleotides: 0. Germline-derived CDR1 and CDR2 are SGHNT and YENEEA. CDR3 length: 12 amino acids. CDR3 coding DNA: TGTGCCAGCAGCTGGACAGGGGACGAGCAGTACTTC. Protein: CASSWTGDEQYF.

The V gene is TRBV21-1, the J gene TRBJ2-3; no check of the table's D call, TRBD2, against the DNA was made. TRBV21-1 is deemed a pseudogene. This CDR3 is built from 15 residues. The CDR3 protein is CASRLPSGRMDTQYF. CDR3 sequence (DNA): TGTGCCAGCAGGCTACCTAGCGGGAGAATGGATACGCAGTATTTT.

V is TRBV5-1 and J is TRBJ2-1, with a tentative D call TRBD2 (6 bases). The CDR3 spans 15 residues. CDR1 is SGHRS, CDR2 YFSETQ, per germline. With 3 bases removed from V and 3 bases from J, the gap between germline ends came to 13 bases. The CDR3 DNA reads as TGCGCCAGCAGCTACCCCGGGGACTTCTACAATGAGCAGTTCTTC. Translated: CASSYPGDFYNEQFF.

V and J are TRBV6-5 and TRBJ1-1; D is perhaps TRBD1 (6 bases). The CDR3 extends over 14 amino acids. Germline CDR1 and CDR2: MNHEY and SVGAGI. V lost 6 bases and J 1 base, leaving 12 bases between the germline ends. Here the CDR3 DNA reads TGTGCCAGCAGGAAGGGACAAGCGAACACTGAAGCTTTCTTT. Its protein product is CASRKGQANTEAFF.

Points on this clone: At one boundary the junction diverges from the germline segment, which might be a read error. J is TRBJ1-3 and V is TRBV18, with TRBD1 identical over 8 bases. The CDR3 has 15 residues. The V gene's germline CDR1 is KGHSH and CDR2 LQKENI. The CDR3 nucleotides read TGTGCCAGCTCACCAACAGGACAGGGTGGACACACCATATATTTT. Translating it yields CASSPTGQGGHTIYF.

The CDR3 nucleotides read TGTGCCAGCAGCTTAACGGGGGGGACAGGGGAACTCAATGAGCAGTTCTTC. It translates to CASSLTGGTGELNEQFF. This rearrangement joins TRBV7-3 to TRBJ2-1; 10 bases align to TRBD1. J was trimmed by 6 bases and V by 0 bases; bases with no gene match: 8. CDR1 and CDR2 from the germline V gene are SGHTA and FQGTGA. This CDR3 is 17 amino acids long.

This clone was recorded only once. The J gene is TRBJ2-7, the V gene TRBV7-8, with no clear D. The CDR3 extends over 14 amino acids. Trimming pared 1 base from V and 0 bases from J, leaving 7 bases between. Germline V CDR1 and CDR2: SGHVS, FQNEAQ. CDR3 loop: CASSLVVSSYEQYF. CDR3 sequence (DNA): TGTGCCAGCAGCTTAGTGGTCAGCTCCTACGAGCAGTACTTC.

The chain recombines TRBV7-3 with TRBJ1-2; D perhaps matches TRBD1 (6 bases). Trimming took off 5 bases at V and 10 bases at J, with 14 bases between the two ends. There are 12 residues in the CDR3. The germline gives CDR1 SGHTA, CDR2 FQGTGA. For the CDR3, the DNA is TGTGCCAGCAGCCGGGACAACCAAGACTACACCTTC. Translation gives CASSRDNQDYTF.

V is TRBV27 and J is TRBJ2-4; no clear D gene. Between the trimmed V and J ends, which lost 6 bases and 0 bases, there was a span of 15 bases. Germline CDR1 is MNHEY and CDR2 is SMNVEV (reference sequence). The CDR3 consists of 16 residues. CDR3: CASRRKRPVAKNIQYF. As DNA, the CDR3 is TGTGCCAGCAGGCGAAAGCGCCCAGTAGCCAAAAACATTCAGTACTTC.

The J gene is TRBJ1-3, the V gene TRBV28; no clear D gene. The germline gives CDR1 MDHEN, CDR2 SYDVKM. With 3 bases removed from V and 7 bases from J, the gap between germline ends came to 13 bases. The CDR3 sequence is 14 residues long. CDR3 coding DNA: TGTGCCAGCAGTTTGAGCGGGCGGTGGAACACCATATATTTT. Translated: CASSLSGRWNTIYF.